Below are 21 T cell receptor beta chains sequenced from a single sample in a study of Ad26.COV2.S vaccination and SARS-CoV-2 variants. Clones were read by immunoSEQ multiplex PCR, and TCRdb kept only the in-frame ones, dropping some. There are 450,000 to 550,000 clones in the sample; nearly 90% occur only once, and over 2% lies in the top ten. Treatment defined: some 20 received Ad26.COV2.S at low or high dose, single or two shots; 5 received placebo; per-sample allocation not given. At day 63 after the first vaccine or placebo injection, samples were drawn. Here the sequenced sample was peripheral blood, taken in a trial of Ad26.COV2.S vaccine versus placebo. Receptors originate from a person between 18 and 65 years old who received the Ad26.COV2.S COVID-19 vaccine or a placebo.

The chain is built from TRBV19 and TRBJ1-2; D remains unclear. This CDR3 has 14 residues. V was shortened by 4 bases and J by 6 bases, with 15 bases between the two germline ends. Per the germline V gene, CDR1 is LNHDA and CDR2 is SQIVND (reference sequence). CDR3 DNA: TGTGCCAGTAGTACTTCCGGACTTCTCAATGGCTACACCTTC. This sequence encodes CASSTSGLLNGYTF.

V gene TRBV5-4 combines with J gene TRBJ1-4; D is undetermined. This CDR3 contains 15 residues. V was clipped by 0 bases and J by 8 bases, with 14 bases between them. From germline, CDR1 is SGHNT and CDR2 YYREEE (reference sequence). CDR3 amino acids: CASSLGRLGQEKLFF. CDR3 DNA sequence: TGTGCCAGCAGCTTGGGGCGCTTAGGTCAGGAAAAACTGTTTTTT.

The gene calls are TRBV6-2 or TRBV6-3 and TRBJ1-5; TRBD1 aligns across 7 bases. V lost 3 bases, J lost 2 bases, and 16 bases stayed unmatched. The CDR3 is 19 amino acids. Germline V gene lookup returns CDR1 MNHEY and CDR2 SVGEGT. The CDR3 is CASSYNNRATGVGNQPQHF. CDR3 coding DNA: TGTGCCAGCAGTTATAATAATCGAGCCACAGGGGTGGGCAATCAGCCCCAGCATTTT.

The rearrangement uses TRBV7-9 and TRBJ2-1; D gene unclear. The CDR3 length is 12 residues. Trimming took off 5 bases at V and 8 bases at J, with 10 bases between the two ends. The germline V gene encodes CDR1 SEHNR and CDR2 FQNEAQ (reference sequence). The CDR3 protein is CASSPPSHEQFF. The CDR3 nucleotides read TGTGCCAGCAGCCCCCCGAGTCATGAGCAGTTCTTC.

The chain recombines TRBV7-3 with TRBJ1-2; D is perhaps TRBD1 (5 bases). Germline CDR1 and CDR2: SGHTA and FQGTGA. The CDR3 contains 15 residues. V gave up 5 bases and J gave up 6 bases, with 19 bases separating them. CDR3 DNA: TGTGCCAGCAGCGACGGGGCCTCCCCAACTCATGGCTACACCTTC. It specifies CASSDGASPTHGYTF.

The chain couples TRBV9 to TRBJ2-7, with D possibly matching TRBD1 (6 bases). CDR3 length: 15 residues. Trimming left V 4 bases short and J 1 base short, with 15 bases between. Germline lookup yields CDR1 SGDLS and CDR2 YYNGEE. CDR3 sequence: CASSPRQDPSYEQYF. The DNA of the CDR3 is TGTGCCAGCAGCCCCCGACAGGACCCATCCTACGAGCAGTACTTC.

The rearrangement links TRBV19 to TRBJ1-1, with no clear D. This CDR3 is built from 16 residues. Trimming removed 5 bases at V and 1 base at J, with 17 bases between. CDR1 is LNHDA, CDR2 SQIVND, per germline (reference sequence). The CDR3 region is CASSLSRVWGNTEAFF. CDR3 in DNA: TGTGCCAGTAGTCTCTCCCGGGTTTGGGGGAACACTGAAGCTTTCTTT. Together with reference TRBV19 and TRBJ1-1, the CDR3 gives the full variable domain: DGGITQSPKYLFRKEGQNVTLSCEQNLNHDAMYWYRQDPGQGLRLIYYSQIVNDFQKGDIAEGYSVSREKKESFPLTVTSAQKNPTAFYLCASSLSRVWGNTEAFFGQGTRLTVV.

The chain recombines TRBV9 with TRBJ2-1; 7 bases align to TRBD2. The germline gives CDR1 SGDLS, CDR2 YYNGEE. This CDR3 is built from 17 residues. V shed 4 bases, J shed 8 bases, and the junction held 18 bases outside the gene matches. CDR3 region: CASSISPQLAHGDEQFF. Here the CDR3 DNA reads TGTGCCAGCAGCATATCCCCCCAACTAGCGCACGGGGATGAGCAGTTCTTC. Combining the CDR3 with reference TRBV9 and TRBJ2-1 gives the whole variable domain DSGVTQTPKHLITATGQRVTLRCSPRSGDLSVYWYQQSLDQGLQFLIQYYNGEERAKGNILERFSAQQFPDLHSELNLSSLELGDSALYFCASSISPQLAHGDEQFFGPGTRLTVL.

This clone was recorded once. This sample also contains other DNA sequences that code for the same CDR3. The chain has TRBV9 and TRBJ1-3, with D possibly TRBD1 on 5 matching bases. This CDR3 has 14 amino acids. The germline CDR1 and CDR2 sequences are SGDLS and YYNGEE. Trimming pared 2 bases from V and 4 bases from J, leaving 10 bases between. DNA for the CDR3: TGTGCCAGCAGCGTGGGGGGAGTCGGAAACACCATATATTTT. It yields the protein CASSVGGVGNTIYF.

This clone has only one observation. The gene calls are TRBV19 and TRBJ1-1; D is unresolved. Germline V gene sequence: CDR1 LNHDA, CDR2 SQIVND (reference sequence). Trimming left V 6 bases short and J 0 bases short, with 14 bases between. The CDR3 loop spans 15 amino acids. CDR3 DNA sequence: TGTGCCAGTAGATTGGGTATCCGCATGAACACTGAAGCTTTCTTT. Translated, it gives CASRLGIRMNTEAFF. Complete variable domain (other parts from reference TRBV19 and TRBJ1-1): DGGITQSPKYLFRKEGQNVTLSCEQNLNHDAMYWYRQDPGQGLRLIYYSQIVNDFQKGDIAEGYSVSREKKESFPLTVTSAQKNPTAFYLCASRLGIRMNTEAFFGQGTRLTVV.

This rearrangement joins TRBV6-5 to TRBJ2-3, with no clear D. The CDR3 loop spans 13 amino acids. V was clipped by 4 bases and J by 3 bases, with 8 bases between them. CDR1 MNHEY and CDR2 SVGAGI come from the germline V gene. The chain's CDR3 is CASSSRLTDTQYF. The CDR3 DNA reads TGTGCCAGCAGTTCCCGCCTTACAGATACGCAGTATTTT.

The gene calls are TRBV27 and TRBJ2-3, with D tentatively TRBD2 (6 bases). The CDR3 consists of 12 residues. Trimming removed 8 bases at V and 2 bases at J, with 8 bases between. The germline V gene encodes CDR1 MNHEY and CDR2 SMNVEV (reference sequence). CDR3 nucleotide sequence: TGTGCCAGCGGGAGGCCCACAGATACGCAGTATTTT. Protein sequence: CASGRPTDTQYF.

The chain combines TRBV9 with TRBJ2-1; 7 bases are shared with TRBD1. The germline CDR1 and CDR2 sequences are SGDLS and YYNGEE. V lost 3 bases to trimming and J lost 5 bases; unmatched junction nucleotides: 5. This CDR3 has 14 residues. CDR3 protein: CASSAGTANNEQFF. CDR3 nucleotides: TGTGCCAGCAGCGCCGGGACAGCTAACAATGAGCAGTTCTTC.

The J gene is TRBJ2-7, the V gene TRBV9; no clear D gene. V lost 4 bases to trimming and J lost 2 bases, with 13 bases between them. CDR1 is SGDLS and CDR2 is YYNGEE in the germline V gene. This CDR3 has 14 amino acids. The CDR3 spells CASSPQIVAYEQYF. Here the CDR3 DNA reads TGTGCCAGCAGCCCCCAGATAGTAGCCTACGAGCAGTACTTC.

The chain recombines TRBV5-4 with TRBJ2-3, with D possibly TRBD2 on 5 matching bases. Per germline, CDR1 SGHNT and CDR2 YYREEE (reference sequence). The CDR3 sequence is 15 residues long. V lost 1 base and J lost 0, with 9 bases in between. CDR3 nucleotide sequence: TGTGCCAGCAGCTTGATCTCGGGGAGCACAGATACGCAGTATTTT. Encoded protein: CASSLISGSTDTQYF.

The gene calls are TRBV19 and TRBJ1-1, with D hard to call. Germline assignment: CDR1 LNHDA and CDR2 SQIVND (reference sequence). The CDR3 runs 12 residues. The V gene lost 6 bases and the J gene lost 3 bases, with 8 bases spanning the gap. The CDR3 loop reads CASRAEYTEAFF. The CDR3, as DNA: TGTGCCAGTAGAGCGGAGTACACTGAAGCTTTCTTT.

The chain links TRBV18 to TRBJ2-7; D remains unclear. V lost 6 bases and J lost 3, with 12 bases in between. This CDR3 is built from 13 residues. Germline V CDR1 and CDR2: KGHSH, LQKENI. CDR3 in DNA: TGTGCCAGCTCTGCCGGGCAGAACTACGAGCAGTACGTC. It encodes CASSAGQNYEQYV.

The V gene is TRBV19, the J gene TRBJ1-1; D is unresolved. There are 14 residues in the CDR3. The germline gives CDR1 LNHDA, CDR2 SQIVND (reference sequence). Trimming removed 0 bases at V and 4 bases at J, with 9 bases between. In nucleotides, the CDR3 is TGTGCCAGTAGTATAGATCCGACGGCCACTGAAGCTTTCTTT. Translation gives CASSIDPTATEAFF.

V usage is TRBV7-9 and J usage is TRBJ2-7; a possible D gene is TRBD1 (5 bases). Germline V gene data show CDR1 as SEHNR and CDR2 as FQNEAQ (reference sequence). The CDR3 is 14 amino acids. Trimming stripped 4 bases from V and 2 bases from J, with 12 bases between. CDR3 nucleotides: TGTGCCAGCAGCTCACCGACAGCCCCCTACGAGCAGTACGTC. It codes for CASSSPTAPYEQYV.

The chain carries TRBV28 and TRBJ1-5, with D uncertain. Germline V lookup: CDR1 MDHEN, CDR2 SYDVKM. The CDR3 is 16 amino acids. Trimming removed 7 bases at V and 0 bases at J, with 16 bases between. The CDR3 nucleotides read TGTGCCAGCACCTCGCCAGGCGCCTATAGCAATCAGCCCCAGCATTTT. Translating it yields CASTSPGAYSNQPQHF.

This clone was detected only once. The chain has TRBV5-1 and TRBJ1-1; maybe TRBD1 (5 bases). V gave up 0 bases and J gave up 1 base, with 10 bases separating them. The CDR3 consists of 15 residues. Germline loops: CDR1 SGHRS, CDR2 YFSETQ. DNA of the CDR3: TGCGCCAGCAGCTTGGCCCCAGGGAAGAACACTGAAGCTTTCTTT. Translation gives CASSLAPGKNTEAFF.